The rows below give T cell receptor beta chains drawn from one sample of a study of T cells in Graves' hyperthyroidism and ophthalmopathy. TCRdb reprocessed the multiplex PCR reads with MiXCR, giving one entry per CDR3 protein. Seen here are nearly 750,000 distinct CDR3 sequences, roughly a third observed once, and the top ten hold around a third. The sequencing input was blood. Source of these receptors: a woman aged 35 to 49 with Graves' hyperthyroidism. The CDR3 runs from the conserved cysteine through the conserved F or W. The D gene is left open where the match is weak. A clone size is listed for some rows: how often the clone was seen (once, few, many), or a class if it is expanded.

clone_size: few; d_call: -; v_call: TRBV28; j_call: TRBJ1-2; cdr3_aa: CASTSGPFYGYTF; cdr3_nt: TGTGCCAGCACCAGTGGGCCCTTCTATGGCTACACCTTC
clone_size: -; d_call: TRBD1; v_call: TRBV12-3/TRBV12-4; j_call: TRBJ2-2; cdr3_aa: CASSLPGQGFNTGELFF; cdr3_nt: TGTGCCAGCAGTCTGCCGGGACAGGGATTTAACACCGGGGAGCTGTTTTTT
clone_size: few; d_call: -; v_call: TRBV12-3/TRBV12-4; j_call: TRBJ2-6; cdr3_aa: CASRRTNGPDSSGANVLTF; cdr3_nt: TGTGCCAGCAGGAGAACGAATGGGCCCGATAGCTCTGGGGCCAACGTCCTGACTTTC
clone_size: -; d_call: -; v_call: TRBV7-9; j_call: TRBJ2-7; cdr3_aa: CASSQDVGSSYEQYF; cdr3_nt: TGCGCCAGCAGCCAAGACGTGGGTTCCTCCTACGAGCAGTACTTC
clone_size: -; d_call: -; v_call: TRBV4-1; j_call: TRBJ1-2; cdr3_aa: CASSQESITSGYTF; cdr3_nt: TGCGCCAGCAGCCAAGAATCCATCACCTCCGGCTACACCTTC
clone_size: many; d_call: -; v_call: TRBV29-1; j_call: TRBJ2-2; cdr3_aa: CSVEEGVPGELFF; cdr3_nt: TGCAGCGTTGAAGAGGGGGTACCCGGGGAGCTGTTTTTT
clone_size: once; d_call: TRBD1; v_call: TRBV20-1; j_call: TRBJ1-4; cdr3_aa: CSAPGQGAGKLFF; cdr3_nt: TGCAGTGCTCCGGGACAGGGGGCGGGAAAACTGTTTTTT
clone_size: -; d_call: -; v_call: TRBV28; j_call: TRBJ2-5; cdr3_aa: CASSSIQSSQYF; cdr3_nt: TGTGCCAGCAGTTCGATCCAGAGTTCCCAGTACTTC
clone_size: few; d_call: -; v_call: TRBV29-1; j_call: TRBJ2-3; cdr3_aa: CSAGKPGPLADTQYF; cdr3_nt: TGCAGCGCCGGAAAACCGGGCCCTCTGGCAGATACGCAGTATTTT
clone_size: -; d_call: -; v_call: TRBV5-1; j_call: TRBJ2-3; cdr3_aa: CASSLGSSFTDTQYF; cdr3_nt: TGCGCCAGCAGCTTGGGGTCTAGTTTCACAGATACGCAGTATTTT
clone_size: many; d_call: TRBD1; v_call: TRBV19; j_call: TRBJ1-5; cdr3_aa: CASSTGQGNQPQHF; cdr3_nt: TGTGCCAGTAGCACCGGACAGGGCAATCAGCCCCAGCATTTT
clone_size: -; d_call: -; v_call: TRBV6-1; j_call: TRBJ2-5; cdr3_aa: CASSLWRGELWETQYF; cdr3_nt: TGTGCCAGCTCGCTTTGGCGGGGAGAGTTGTGGGAGACCCAGTACTTC
clone_size: -; d_call: TRBD1; v_call: TRBV7-9; j_call: TRBJ1-2; cdr3_aa: CASSYATGGVDGYTF; cdr3_nt: TGTGCCAGCAGTTACGCGACAGGGGGCGTAGATGGCTACACCTTC
clone_size: many; d_call: -; v_call: TRBV12-3/TRBV12-4; j_call: TRBJ1-2; cdr3_aa: CASSPSTLLYGYTF; cdr3_nt: TGTGCCAGCAGTCCAAGCACCCTCCTCTATGGCTACACCTTC